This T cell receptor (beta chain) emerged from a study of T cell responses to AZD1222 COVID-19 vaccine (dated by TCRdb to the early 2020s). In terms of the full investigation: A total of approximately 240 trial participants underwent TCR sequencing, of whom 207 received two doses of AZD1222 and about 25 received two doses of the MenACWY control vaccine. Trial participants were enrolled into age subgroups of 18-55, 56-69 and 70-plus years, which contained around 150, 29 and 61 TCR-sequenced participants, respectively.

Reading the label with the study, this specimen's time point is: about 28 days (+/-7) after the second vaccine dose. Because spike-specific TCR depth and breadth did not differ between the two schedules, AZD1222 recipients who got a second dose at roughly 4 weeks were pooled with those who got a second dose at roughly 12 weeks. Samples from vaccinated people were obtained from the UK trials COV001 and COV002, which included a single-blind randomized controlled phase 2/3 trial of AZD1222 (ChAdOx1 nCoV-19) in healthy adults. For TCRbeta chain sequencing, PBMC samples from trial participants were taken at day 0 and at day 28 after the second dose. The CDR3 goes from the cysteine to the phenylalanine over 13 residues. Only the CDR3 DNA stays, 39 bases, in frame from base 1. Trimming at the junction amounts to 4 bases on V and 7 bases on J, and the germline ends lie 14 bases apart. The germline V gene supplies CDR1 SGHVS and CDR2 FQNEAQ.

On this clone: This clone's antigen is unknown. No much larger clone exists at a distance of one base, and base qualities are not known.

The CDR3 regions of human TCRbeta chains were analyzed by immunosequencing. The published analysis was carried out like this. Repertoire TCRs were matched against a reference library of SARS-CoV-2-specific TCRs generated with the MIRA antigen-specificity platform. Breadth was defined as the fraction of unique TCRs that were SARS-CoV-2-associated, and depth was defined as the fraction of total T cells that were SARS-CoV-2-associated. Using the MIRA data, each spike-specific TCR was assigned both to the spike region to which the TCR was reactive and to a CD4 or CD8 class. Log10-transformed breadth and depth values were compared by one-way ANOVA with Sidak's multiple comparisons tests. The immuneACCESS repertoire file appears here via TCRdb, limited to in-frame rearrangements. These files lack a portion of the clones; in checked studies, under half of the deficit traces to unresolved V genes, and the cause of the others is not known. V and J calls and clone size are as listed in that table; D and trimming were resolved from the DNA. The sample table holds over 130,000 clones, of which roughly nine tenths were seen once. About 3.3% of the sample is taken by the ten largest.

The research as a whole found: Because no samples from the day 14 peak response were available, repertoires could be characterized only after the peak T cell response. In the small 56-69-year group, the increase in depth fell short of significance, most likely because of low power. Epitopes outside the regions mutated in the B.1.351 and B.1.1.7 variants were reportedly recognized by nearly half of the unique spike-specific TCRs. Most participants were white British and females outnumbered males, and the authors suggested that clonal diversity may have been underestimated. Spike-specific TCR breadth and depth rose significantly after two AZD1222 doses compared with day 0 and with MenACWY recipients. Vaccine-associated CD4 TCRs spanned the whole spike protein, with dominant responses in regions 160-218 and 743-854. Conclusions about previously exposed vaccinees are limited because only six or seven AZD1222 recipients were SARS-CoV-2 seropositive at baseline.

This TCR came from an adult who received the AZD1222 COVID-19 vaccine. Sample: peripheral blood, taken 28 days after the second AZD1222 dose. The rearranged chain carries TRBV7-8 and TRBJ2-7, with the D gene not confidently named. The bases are TGTGCCAGCAGCTCCACCCCCTTGTGGGAGCAGTACTTC. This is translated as CASSSTPLWEQYF.